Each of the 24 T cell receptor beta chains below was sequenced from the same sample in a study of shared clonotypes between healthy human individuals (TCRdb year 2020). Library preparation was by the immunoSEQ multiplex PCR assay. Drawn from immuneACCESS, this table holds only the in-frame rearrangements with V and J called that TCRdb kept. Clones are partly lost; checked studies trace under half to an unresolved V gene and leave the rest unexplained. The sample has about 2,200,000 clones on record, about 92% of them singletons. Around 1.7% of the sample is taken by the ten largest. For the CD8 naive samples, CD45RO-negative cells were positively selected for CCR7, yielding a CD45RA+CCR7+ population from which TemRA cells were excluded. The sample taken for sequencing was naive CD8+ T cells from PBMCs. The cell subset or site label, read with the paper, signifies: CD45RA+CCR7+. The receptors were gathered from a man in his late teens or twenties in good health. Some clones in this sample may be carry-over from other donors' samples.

The CDR3 sequence: CASSLGRNRETQYF. The CDR3 coding sequence is TGTGCCAGCAGCTTAGGCCGAAACAGAGAGACCCAGTACTTC. The chain uses TRBV13 and TRBJ2-5, with unresolved D. The CDR3 consists of 14 residues. Germline V gene sequence: CDR1 PRHDT, CDR2 FYEKMQ (reference sequence). V shed 0 bases and J shed 4 bases, with 9 bases lying between them.

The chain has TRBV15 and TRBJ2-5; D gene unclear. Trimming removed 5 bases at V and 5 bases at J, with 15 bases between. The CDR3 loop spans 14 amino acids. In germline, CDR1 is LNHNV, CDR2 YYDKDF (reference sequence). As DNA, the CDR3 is TGTGCCACCAGCGTGCGGACCGGTCGGGAGACCCAGTACTTC. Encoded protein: CATSVRTGRETQYF.

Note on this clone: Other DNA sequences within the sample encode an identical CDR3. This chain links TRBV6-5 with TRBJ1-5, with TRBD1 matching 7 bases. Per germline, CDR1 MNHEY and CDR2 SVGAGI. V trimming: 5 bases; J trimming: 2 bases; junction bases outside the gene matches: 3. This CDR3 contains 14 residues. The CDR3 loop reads CASSRQGGNQPQHF. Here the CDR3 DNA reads TGTGCCAGCAGTCGACAGGGTGGCAATCAGCCCCAGCATTTT.

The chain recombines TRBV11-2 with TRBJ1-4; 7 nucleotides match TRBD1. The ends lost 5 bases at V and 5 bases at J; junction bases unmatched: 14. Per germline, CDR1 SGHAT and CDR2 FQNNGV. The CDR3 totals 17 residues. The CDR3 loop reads CASSQGVGKGMNEKLFF. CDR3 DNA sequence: TGTGCCAGCAGCCAGGGGGTAGGGAAGGGAATGAATGAAAAACTGTTTTTT.

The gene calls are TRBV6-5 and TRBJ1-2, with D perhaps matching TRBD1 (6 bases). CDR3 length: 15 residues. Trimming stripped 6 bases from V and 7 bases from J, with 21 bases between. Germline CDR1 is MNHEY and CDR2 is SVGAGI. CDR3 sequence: CASSGGERGLRGYTF. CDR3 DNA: TGTGCCAGCAGCGGAGGTGAACGGGGGCTGCGTGGCTACACCTTC.

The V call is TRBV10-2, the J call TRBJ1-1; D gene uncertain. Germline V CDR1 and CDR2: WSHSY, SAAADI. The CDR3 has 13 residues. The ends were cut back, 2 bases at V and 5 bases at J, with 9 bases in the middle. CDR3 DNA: TGCGCCAGCAGTGAGAGAAGTGAGACTGAAGCTTTCTTT. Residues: CASSERSETEAFF.

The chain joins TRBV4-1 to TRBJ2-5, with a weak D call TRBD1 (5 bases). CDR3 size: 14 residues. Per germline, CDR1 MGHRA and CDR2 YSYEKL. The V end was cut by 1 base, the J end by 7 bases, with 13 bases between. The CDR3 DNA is TGCGCCAGCAGCCAAGTTTCGGTCCAGGGGACCCAGTACTTC. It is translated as CASSQVSVQGTQYF.

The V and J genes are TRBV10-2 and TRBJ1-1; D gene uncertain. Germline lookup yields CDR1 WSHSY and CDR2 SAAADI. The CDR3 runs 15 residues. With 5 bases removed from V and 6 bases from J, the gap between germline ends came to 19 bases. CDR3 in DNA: TGCGCCAGCAGTACATATGAGCCCAGTTCTGCTGAAGCTTTCTTT. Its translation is CASSTYEPSSAEAFF.

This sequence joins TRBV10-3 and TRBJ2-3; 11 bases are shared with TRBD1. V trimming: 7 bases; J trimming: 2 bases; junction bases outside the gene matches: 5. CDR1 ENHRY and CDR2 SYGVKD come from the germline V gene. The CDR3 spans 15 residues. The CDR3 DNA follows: TGTGCCATCAATCGGGACAGGGGGTCCACAGATACGCAGTATTTT. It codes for CAINRDRGSTDTQYF.

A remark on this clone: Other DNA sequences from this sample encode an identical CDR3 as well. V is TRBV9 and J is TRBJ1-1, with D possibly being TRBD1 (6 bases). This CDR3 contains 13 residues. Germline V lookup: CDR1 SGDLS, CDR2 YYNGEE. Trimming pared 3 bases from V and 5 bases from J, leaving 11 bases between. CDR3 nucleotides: TGTGCCAGCAGCGGGGGGCGCCGGACTGAAGCTTTCTTT. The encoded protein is CASSGGRRTEAFF.

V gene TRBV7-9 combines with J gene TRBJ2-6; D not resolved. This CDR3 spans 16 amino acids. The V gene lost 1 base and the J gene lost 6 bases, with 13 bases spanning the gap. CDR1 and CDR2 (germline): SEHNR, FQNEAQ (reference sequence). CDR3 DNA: TGTGCCAGCAGCTTAGGGGGTCCAGATGTGGCCAACGTCCTGACTTTC. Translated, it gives CASSLGGPDVANVLTF.

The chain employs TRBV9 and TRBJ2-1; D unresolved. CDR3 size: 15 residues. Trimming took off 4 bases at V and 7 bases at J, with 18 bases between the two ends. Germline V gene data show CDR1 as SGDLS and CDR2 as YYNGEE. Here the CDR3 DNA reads TGTGCCAGCAGCCCCTCAGGAGACCCGGTGAATGAGCAGTTCTTC. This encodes CASSPSGDPVNEQFF.

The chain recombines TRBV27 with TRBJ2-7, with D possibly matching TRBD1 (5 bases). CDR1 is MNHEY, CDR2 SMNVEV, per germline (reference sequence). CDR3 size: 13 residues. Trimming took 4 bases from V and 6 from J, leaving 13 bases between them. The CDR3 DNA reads TGTGCCAGCAGTTCCCAGGGATGGGGCGAGCAGTACTTC. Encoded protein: CASSSQGWGEQYF.

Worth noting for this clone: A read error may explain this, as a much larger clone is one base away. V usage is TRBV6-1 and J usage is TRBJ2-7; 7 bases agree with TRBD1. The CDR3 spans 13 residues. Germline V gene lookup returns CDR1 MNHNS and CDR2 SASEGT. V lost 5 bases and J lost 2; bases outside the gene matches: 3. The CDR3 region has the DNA TGTGCCAGCAGTTCGGGACAGACCTACGAGCAGTACTTC. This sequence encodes CASSSGQTYEQYF.

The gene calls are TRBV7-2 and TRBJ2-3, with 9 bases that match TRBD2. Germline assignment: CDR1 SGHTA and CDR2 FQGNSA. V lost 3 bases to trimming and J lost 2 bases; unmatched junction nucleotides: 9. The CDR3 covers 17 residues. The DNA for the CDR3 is TGTGCCAGCAGCTTCGGCGGGAGGGCCTCAAACACAGATACGCAGTATTTT. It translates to CASSFGGRASNTDTQYF.

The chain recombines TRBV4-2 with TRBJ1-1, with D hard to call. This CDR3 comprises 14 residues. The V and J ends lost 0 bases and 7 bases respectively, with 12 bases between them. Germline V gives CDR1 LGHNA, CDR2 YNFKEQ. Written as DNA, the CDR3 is TGTGCCAGCAGCCAAGAACCCACAGACGGTGAAGCTTTCTTT. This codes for CASSQEPTDGEAFF.

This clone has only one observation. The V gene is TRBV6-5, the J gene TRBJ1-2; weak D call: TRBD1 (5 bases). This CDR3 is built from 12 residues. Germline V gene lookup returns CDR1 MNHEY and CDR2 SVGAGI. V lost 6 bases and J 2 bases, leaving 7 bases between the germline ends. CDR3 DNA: TGTGCCAGCAGCCGGGACAACTATGGCTACACCTTC. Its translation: CASSRDNYGYTF.

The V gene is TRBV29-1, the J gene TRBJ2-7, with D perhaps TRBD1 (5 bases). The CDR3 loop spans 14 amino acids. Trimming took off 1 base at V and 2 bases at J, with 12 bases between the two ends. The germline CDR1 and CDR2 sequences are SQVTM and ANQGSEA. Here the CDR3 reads CSVEGYGRAYEQYF. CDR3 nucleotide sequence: TGCAGCGTTGAAGGGTACGGCAGGGCCTACGAGCAGTACTTC.

DNA of the CDR3: TGCGCCAGCAGTAAATCGGACAGGGGGGGTGAAAAACTGTTTTTT. Residues: CASSKSDRGGEKLFF. The rearrangement links TRBV10-1 to TRBJ1-4; 10 nucleotides line up with TRBD1. There are 15 residues in the CDR3. V was pared by 5 bases and J by 7 bases, with 7 bases of the junction left unmatched. CDR1 and CDR2 from the germline V gene are WNHNN and SYGVQD (reference sequence).

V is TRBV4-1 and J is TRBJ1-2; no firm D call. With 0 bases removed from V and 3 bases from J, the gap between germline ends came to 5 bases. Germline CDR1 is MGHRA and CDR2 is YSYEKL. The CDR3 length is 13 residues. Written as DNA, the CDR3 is TGCGCCAGCAGCCAAGAAACTTACTATGGCTACACCTTC. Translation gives CASSQETYYGYTF.

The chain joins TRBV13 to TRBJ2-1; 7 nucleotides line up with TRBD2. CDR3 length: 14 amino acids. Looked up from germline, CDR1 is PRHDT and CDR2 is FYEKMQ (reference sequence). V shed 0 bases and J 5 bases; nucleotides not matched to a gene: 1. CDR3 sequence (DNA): TGTGCCAGCAGCTTAGGAGCGGGAAACAATGAGCAGTTCTTC. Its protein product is CASSLGAGNNEQFF.

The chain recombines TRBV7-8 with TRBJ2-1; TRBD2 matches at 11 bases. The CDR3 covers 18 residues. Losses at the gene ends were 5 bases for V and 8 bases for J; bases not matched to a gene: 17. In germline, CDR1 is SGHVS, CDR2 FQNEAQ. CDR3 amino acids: CASSAEKILAGAIDEQFF. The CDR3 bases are TGTGCCAGCAGCGCCGAAAAAATACTAGCGGGAGCGATCGATGAGCAGTTCTTC.

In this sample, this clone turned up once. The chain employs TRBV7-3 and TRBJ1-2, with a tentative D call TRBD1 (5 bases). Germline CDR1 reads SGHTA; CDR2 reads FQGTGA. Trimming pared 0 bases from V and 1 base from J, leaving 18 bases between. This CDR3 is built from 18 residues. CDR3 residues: CASSLTAGTAVFNYGYTF. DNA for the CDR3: TGTGCCAGCAGCTTAACCGCCGGGACGGCCGTTTTTAACTATGGCTACACCTTC.

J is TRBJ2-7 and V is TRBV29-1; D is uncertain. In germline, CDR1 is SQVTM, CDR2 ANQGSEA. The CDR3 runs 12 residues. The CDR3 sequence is CSSVGSLNEQYF. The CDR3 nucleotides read TGCAGTTCTGTTGGTAGCTTGAACGAGCAGTACTTC.